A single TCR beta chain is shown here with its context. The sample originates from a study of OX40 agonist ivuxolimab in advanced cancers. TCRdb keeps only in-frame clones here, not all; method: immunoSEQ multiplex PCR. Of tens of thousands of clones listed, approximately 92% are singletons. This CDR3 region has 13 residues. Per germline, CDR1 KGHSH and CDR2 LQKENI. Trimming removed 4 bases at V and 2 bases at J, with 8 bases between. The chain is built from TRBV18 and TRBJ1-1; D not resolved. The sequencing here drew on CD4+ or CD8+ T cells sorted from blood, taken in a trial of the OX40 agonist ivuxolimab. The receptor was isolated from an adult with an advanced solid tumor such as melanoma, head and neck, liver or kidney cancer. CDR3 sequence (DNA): TGTGCCAGCTCACTTAACACTAACACTGAAGCTTTCTTT. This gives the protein CASSLNTNTEAFF.